The rows below give T cell receptor beta chains drawn from one sample of a study of OX40 agonist ivuxolimab in advanced cancers. Assay: immunoSEQ multiplex PCR; the TCRdb copy retains only in-frame clones and omits some. The sample holds about 80,000 clones, approximately 86% seen once. Material: CD4+ or CD8+ T cells sorted from blood, obtained in a trial of the OX40 agonist ivuxolimab. These receptors were obtained from an adult with an advanced solid tumor such as melanoma, head and neck, liver or kidney cancer. Each CDR3 is given with its conserved first and last residue. A D gene is named only where the DNA matches it firmly. Expanded clones get a size class; other rows say once, few or many, or leave the size out.

d_gene: TRBD2
j_gene: TRBJ2-1
v_gene: TRBV19
abundance: NA
CDR3aa: CASSIVGLAGKNEQFF
CDR3nt: TGTGCCAGTAGTATAGTAGGACTAGCGGGAAAAAATGAGCAGTTCTTC

d_gene: NA
j_gene: TRBJ1-5
v_gene: TRBV19
abundance: NA
CDR3aa: CASSITSSNQPQHF
CDR3nt: TGTGCCAGTAGTATCACAAGTAGCAATCAGCCCCAGCATTTT

d_gene: NA
j_gene: TRBJ1-1
v_gene: TRBV18
abundance: once
CDR3aa: CASSPPWAGGHTEAFF
CDR3nt: TGTGCCAGCTCACCCCCATGGGCGGGGGGGCATACTGAAGCTTTCTTT

d_gene: TRBD1
j_gene: TRBJ1-2
v_gene: TRBV11-2
abundance: few
CDR3aa: CASSLNRGYGYTF
CDR3nt: TGTGCCAGCAGCTTGAACAGGGGTTATGGCTACACCTTC

d_gene: NA
j_gene: TRBJ1-5
v_gene: TRBV30
abundance: few
CDR3aa: CAWSIQGGNQPQHF
CDR3nt: TGTGCCTGGAGCATCCAGGGTGGCAATCAGCCCCAGCATTTT

d_gene: TRBD2
j_gene: TRBJ2-3
v_gene: TRBV9
abundance: few
CDR3aa: CASSATGTSATDTQYF
CDR3nt: TGTGCCAGCAGCGCCACCGGGACTAGCGCCACAGATACGCAGTATTTT

d_gene: TRBD1
j_gene: TRBJ1-2
v_gene: TRBV5-1
abundance: few
CDR3aa: CASSLAIGQAYGYTF
CDR3nt: TGCGCCAGCAGCTTGGCGATCGGACAGGCCTATGGCTACACCTTC

d_gene: NA
j_gene: TRBJ2-1
v_gene: TRBV28
abundance: NA
CDR3aa: CASGEAYNEGQFF
CDR3nt: TGTGCCAGTGGCGAGGCCTACAATGAGGGGCAGTTCTTC

d_gene: NA
j_gene: TRBJ2-2
v_gene: TRBV7-2
abundance: NA
CDR3aa: CASSLSPYVAGELFF
CDR3nt: TGTGCCAGCAGCTTATCTCCCTACGTGGCCGGGGAGCTGTTTTTT

d_gene: NA
j_gene: TRBJ2-3
v_gene: TRBV4-3
abundance: once
CDR3aa: CASSHPRTDTQYF
CDR3nt: TGCGCCAGCAGCCACCCTAGAACAGATACGCAGTATTTT

d_gene: TRBD2
j_gene: TRBJ2-7
v_gene: TRBV6-5
abundance: NA
CDR3aa: CASSAGGGGPYEQYF
CDR3nt: TGTGCCAGCAGTGCGGGGGGCGGGGGGCCCTACGAGCAGTACTTC

d_gene: NA
j_gene: TRBJ2-7
v_gene: TRBV19
abundance: NA
CDR3aa: CASSMSPHSGYEQYF
CDR3nt: TGTGCCAGTAGTATGAGTCCCCACAGCGGGTACGAGCAGTACTTC

d_gene: NA
j_gene: TRBJ2-1
v_gene: TRBV5-6
abundance: NA
CDR3aa: CASSLLQPYNEQFF
CDR3nt: TGTGCCAGCAGCTTGTTACAGCCCTACAATGAGCAGTTCTTC

d_gene: TRBD1
j_gene: TRBJ1-1
v_gene: TRBV5-5
abundance: NA
CDR3aa: CASSPPTGAIRNTEAFF
CDR3nt: TGTGCCAGCAGCCCGCCGACAGGGGCGATTAGGAACACTGAAGCTTTCTTT

d_gene: NA
j_gene: TRBJ2-3
v_gene: TRBV21-1
abundance: NA
CDR3aa: CASSKFRDRTPDTQYF
CDR3nt: TGTGCCAGCAGCAAATTCCGGGACCGGACCCCTGATACGCAGTATTTT

d_gene: NA
j_gene: TRBJ2-3
v_gene: TRBV5-4
abundance: NA
CDR3aa: CASSAGGDTQYF
CDR3nt: TGTGCCAGCAGCGCCGGGGGAGATACGCAGTATTTT